The clone carrying this T cell receptor (beta chain) was seen more than once but under ten times. The antigen is undetermined. The template for TCR beta VDJ and CDR3 sequence profiling was genomic DNA. TCRdb itself ran the reads through MiXCR, one entry per CDR3 protein. Of some 170,000 distinct CDR3 sequences in the sample, 63% were seen once. The ends were cut back, 5 bases at V and 0 bases at J, with 11 bases in the middle. Germline V lookup: CDR1 DFQATT, CDR2 SNEGSKA (reference sequence). CDR3 length: 13 residues. These data belong to a study of CD8+CD57+ T cells in acquired aplastic anemia. Study-wide results and caveats: Controls did not differ significantly from patients in CD8+ Simpson's diversity.

Individuals selected for sequencing had exhibited CD8+CD57+ cell expansion on flow cytometry. The TCR comes from a human donor with aplastic anemia. The specimen sequenced was sorted CD4+, CD8+, or CD8+CD57+ T cells (not recorded which) from PBMCs. The genes are TRBV20-1 and TRBJ2-7; a weak D match, TRBD1 (6 bases). The CDR3 spells CSAWAGDSYEQYF. As DNA, the CDR3 is TGCAGTGCTTGGGCAGGGGACTCCTACGAGCAGTACTTC.